One and the same sample provided the 8 T cell receptor beta chains below, sequenced in a study of T cells expressing NK-cell markers. TCRdb re-called the 5' RACE reads; every CDR3 protein appears as one record, without DNA. The sample spans around 550,000 distinct CDR3 sequences; the ten largest clones claim approximately 3.6%. Sequences were obtained from blood T cells: a sorted CD56 or NKG2C T cell subset, CD4+ or CD8+ T cells, or bulk PBMC T cells (not recorded which). The receptors shown here come from a man younger than 35 in good health.

The V gene is TRBV5-1, the J gene TRBJ2-3; TCRdb lists TRBD2, though no DNA is available to test this call. The CDR3 loop spans 18 amino acids. Germline V gives CDR1 SGHRS, CDR2 YFSETQ. CDR3 sequence: CASSLFVMAGASTDTQYF.

This chain joins TRBV11-2 and TRBJ1-3. The CDR3 covers 17 residues. Germline loops: CDR1 SGHAT, CDR2 FQNNGV. CDR3 protein: CASSGGLRIGSGNTIYF.

The rearrangement joins TRBV6-1 to TRBJ2-1. Germline V gene data show CDR1 as MNHNS and CDR2 as SASEGT. The CDR3 is 15 amino acids. CDR3 sequence reads: CASSLQVDSYNEQFF.

This sequence joins TRBV28 and TRBJ2-7; as DNA is missing, the TRBD1 call by TCRdb cannot be tested. The V gene's germline CDR1 is MDHEN and CDR2 SYDVKM. This CDR3 comprises 16 residues. CDR3: CASSSPGSRSSYEQYF.

The chain employs TRBV9 and TRBJ2-3; the D call from TCRdb, TRBD2, cannot be confirmed without DNA. Germline V CDR1 and CDR2: SGDLS, YYNGEE. The CDR3 is 16 amino acids. The CDR3 loop reads CASSPFQEGPPDTQYF.

The chain joins TRBV11-1 to TRBJ2-5; TCRdb lists TRBD1, though no DNA is available to test this call. Germline V gene data show CDR1 as SGHAT and CDR2 as FQDESV (reference sequence). The CDR3 extends over 19 amino acids. CDR3 residues: CASSLGDTGVGVIRETQYF.

The chain uses TRBV7-8 and TRBJ2-1; TCRdb returns TRBD1, unconfirmable since there is no DNA. The CDR3 consists of 16 residues. Germline V CDR1 and CDR2: SGHVS, FQNEAQ. CDR3 loop: CASSLVRTGGNNEQFF.

The chain is built from TRBV24-1 and TRBJ2-3; no DNA is available, so the TRBD1 call from TCRdb remains unchecked. CDR1 and CDR2 (germline): KGHDR, SFDVKD. This CDR3 contains 16 residues. The CDR3 loop is CATSDPRFVGGDTQYF.